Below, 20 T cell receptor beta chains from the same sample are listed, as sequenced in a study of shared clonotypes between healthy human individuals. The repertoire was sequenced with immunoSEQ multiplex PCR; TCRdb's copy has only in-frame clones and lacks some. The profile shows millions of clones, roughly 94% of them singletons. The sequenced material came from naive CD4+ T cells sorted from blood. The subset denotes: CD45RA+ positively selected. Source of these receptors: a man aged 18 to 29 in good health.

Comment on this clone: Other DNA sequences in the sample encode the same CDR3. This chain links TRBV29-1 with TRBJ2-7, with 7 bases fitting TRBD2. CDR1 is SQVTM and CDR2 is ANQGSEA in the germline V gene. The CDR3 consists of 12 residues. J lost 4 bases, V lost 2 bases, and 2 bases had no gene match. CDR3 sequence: CSVEQGGYEQYF. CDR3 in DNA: TGCAGCGTTGAACAGGGAGGGTACGAGCAGTACTTC.

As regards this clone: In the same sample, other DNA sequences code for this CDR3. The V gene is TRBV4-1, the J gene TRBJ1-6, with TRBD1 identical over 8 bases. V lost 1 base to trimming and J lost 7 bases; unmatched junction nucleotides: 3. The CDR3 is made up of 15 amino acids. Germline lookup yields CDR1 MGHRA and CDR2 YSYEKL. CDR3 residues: CASSQGQGLNSPLHF. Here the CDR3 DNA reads TGCGCCAGCAGCCAAGGACAGGGGTTGAATTCACCCCTCCACTTT.

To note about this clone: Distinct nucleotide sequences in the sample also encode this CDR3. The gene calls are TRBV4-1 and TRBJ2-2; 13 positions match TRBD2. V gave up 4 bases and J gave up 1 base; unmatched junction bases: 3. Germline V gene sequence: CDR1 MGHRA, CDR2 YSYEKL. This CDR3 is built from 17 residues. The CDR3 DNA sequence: TGCGCCAGCAGCCCCGGACTAGCGGGAGTGAACACCGGGGAGCTGTTTTTT. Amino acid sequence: CASSPGLAGVNTGELFF.

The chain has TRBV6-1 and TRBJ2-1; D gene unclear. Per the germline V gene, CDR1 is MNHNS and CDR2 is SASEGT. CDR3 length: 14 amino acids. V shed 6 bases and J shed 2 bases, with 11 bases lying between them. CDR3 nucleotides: TGTGCCAGCAGAGACCCTCAGACCTACAATGAGCAGTTCTTC. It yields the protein CASRDPQTYNEQFF.

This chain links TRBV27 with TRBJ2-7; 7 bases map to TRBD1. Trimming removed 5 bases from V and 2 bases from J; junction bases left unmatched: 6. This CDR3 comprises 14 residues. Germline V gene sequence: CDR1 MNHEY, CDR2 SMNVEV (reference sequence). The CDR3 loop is CASSAGDRPYEQYF. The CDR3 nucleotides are TGTGCCAGCAGTGCCGGGGACAGACCCTACGAGCAGTACTTC.

The CDR3 coding sequence is TGTGCCAGCAGGCCAATGTCTAGCACAGATACGCAGTATTTT. Amino acids: CASRPMSSTDTQYF. V gene TRBV7-9 combines with J gene TRBJ2-3; D is ambiguous. V shed 6 bases and J shed 0 bases, with 10 bases lying between them. Per germline, CDR1 SEHNR and CDR2 FQNEAQ (reference sequence). This CDR3 contains 14 residues. The complete variable domain, with remaining parts taken from reference TRBV7-9 and TRBJ2-3, reads DTGVSQNPRHKITKRGQNVTFRCDPISEHNRLYWYRQTLGQGPEFLTYFQNEAQLEKSRLLSDRFSAERPKGSFSTLEIQRTEQGDSAMYLCASRPMSSTDTQYFGPGTRLTVL.

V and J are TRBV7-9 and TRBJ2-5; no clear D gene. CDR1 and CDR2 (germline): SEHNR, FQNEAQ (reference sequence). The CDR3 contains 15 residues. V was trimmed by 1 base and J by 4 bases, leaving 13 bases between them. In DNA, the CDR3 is TGTGCCAGCAGCTTAGAGGAAGGCTCCCCAGAGACCCAGTACTTC. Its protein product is CASSLEEGSPETQYF.

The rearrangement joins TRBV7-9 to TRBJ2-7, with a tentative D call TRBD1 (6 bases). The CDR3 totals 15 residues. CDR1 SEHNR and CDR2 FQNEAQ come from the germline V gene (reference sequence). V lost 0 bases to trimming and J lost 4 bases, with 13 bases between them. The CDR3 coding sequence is TGTGCCAGCAGCTTAGCAGGGGGTTTTGCGTACGAGCAGTACTTC. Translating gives CASSLAGGFAYEQYF.

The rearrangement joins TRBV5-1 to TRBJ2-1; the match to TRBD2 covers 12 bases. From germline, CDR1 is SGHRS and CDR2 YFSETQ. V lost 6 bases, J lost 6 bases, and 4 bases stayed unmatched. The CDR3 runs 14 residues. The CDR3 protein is CASKTSGSLNEQFF. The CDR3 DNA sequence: TGCGCCAGCAAGACTAGCGGGAGCCTCAATGAGCAGTTCTTC.

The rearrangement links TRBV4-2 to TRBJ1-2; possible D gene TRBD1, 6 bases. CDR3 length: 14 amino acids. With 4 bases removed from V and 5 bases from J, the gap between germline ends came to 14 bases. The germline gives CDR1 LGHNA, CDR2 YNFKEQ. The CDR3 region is CASSPEGVKYGYTF. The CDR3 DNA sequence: TGTGCCAGCAGCCCTGAGGGGGTAAAGTATGGCTACACCTTC.

In DNA form, the CDR3 reads TGTGCCAGCAGGCGCTCCGGACTAGCGGACTACGAGCAGTACTTC. Translated: CASRRSGLADYEQYF. The rearrangement uses TRBV6-5 and TRBJ2-7; 10 bases line up with TRBD2. From germline, CDR1 is MNHEY and CDR2 SVGAGI. With V trimmed by 6 bases and J by 3 bases, 8 bases remained unmatched. The CDR3 contains 15 residues.

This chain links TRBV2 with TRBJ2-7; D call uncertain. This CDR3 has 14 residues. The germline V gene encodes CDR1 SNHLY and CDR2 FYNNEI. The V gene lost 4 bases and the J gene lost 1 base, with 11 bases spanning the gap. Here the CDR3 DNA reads TGTGCCAGCAGTGTCGGGCGGATATCCTACGAGCAGTACTTC. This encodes CASSVGRISYEQYF.

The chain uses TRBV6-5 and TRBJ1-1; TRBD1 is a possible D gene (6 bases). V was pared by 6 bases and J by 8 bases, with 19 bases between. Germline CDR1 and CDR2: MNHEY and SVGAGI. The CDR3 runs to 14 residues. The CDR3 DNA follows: TGTGCCAGCAGCCGCGGGCTTCCGGGACAAGAAGCTTTCTTT. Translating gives CASSRGLPGQEAFF.

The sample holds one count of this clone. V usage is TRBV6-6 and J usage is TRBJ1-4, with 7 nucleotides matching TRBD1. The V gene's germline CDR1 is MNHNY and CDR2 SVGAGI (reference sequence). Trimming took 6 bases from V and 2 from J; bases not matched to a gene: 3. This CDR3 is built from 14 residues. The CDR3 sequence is CASSSQGTNEKLFF. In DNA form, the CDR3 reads TGTGCCAGCAGCTCACAGGGGACTAATGAAAAACTGTTTTTT.

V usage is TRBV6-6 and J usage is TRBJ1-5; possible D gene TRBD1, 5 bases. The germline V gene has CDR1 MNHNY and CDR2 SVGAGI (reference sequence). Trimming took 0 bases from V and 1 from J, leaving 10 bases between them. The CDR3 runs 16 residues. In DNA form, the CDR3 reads TGTGCCAGCAGTTACTCGAGGGGTTGGAGCAATCAGCCCCAGCATTTT. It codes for CASSYSRGWSNQPQHF.

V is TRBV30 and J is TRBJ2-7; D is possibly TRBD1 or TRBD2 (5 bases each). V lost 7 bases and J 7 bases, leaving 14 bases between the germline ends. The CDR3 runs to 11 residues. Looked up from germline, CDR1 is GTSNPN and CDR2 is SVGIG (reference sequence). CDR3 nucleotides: TGTGCCTTTTCGATCAGGGAGGAGCAGTACTTC. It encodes CAFSIREEQYF.

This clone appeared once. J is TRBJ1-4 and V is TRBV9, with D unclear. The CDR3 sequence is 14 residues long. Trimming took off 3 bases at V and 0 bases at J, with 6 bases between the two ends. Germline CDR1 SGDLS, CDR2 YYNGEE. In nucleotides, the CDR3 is TGTGCCAGCAGCGGGATTGCAACTAATGAAAAACTGTTTTTT. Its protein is CASSGIATNEKLFF.

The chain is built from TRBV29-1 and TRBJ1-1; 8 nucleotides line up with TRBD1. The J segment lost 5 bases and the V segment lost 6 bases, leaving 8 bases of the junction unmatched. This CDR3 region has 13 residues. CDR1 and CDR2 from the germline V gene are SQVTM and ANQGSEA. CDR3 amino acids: CSVATGGGTEAFF. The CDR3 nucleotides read TGCAGCGTCGCAACAGGGGGAGGGACTGAAGCTTTCTTT.

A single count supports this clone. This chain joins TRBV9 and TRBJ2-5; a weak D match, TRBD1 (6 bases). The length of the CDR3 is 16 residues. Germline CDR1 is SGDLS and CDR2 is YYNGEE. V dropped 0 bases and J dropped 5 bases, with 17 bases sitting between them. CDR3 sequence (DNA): TGTGCCAGCAGCGTAGGAGTGGACAGCTTTGGGGAGACCCAGTACTTC. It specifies CASSVGVDSFGETQYF.

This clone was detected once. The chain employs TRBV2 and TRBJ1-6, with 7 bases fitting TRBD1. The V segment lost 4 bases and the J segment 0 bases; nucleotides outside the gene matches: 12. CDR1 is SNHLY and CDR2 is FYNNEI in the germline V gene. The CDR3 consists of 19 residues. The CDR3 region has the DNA TGTGCCAGCAGTGCCTTTGGGACAGTCGGGAGCTCCTATAATTCACCCCTCCACTTT. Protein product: CASSAFGTVGSSYNSPLHF.